The clone carrying this TCR beta chain was seen a few times. This sample was taken from a study of neurological immune-mediated disorders. TCRdb re-derived calls from the 5' RACE reads in MiXCR, one entry per CDR3 protein. The repertoire holds just over 95,000 distinct CDR3 sequences, with roughly 3.5% as singletons. The CDR3 totals 13 residues. CDR1 is ENHRY and CDR2 is SYGVKD in the germline V gene. V lost 5 bases and J 2 bases, leaving 9 bases between the germline ends. The sample was PBMCs. The chain links TRBV10-3 to TRBJ2-5; D not certain. The TCR comes from a young woman with multiple sclerosis. The CDR3: CAISPKEQETQYF. CDR3 DNA: TGTGCCATCAGTCCCAAGGAACAAGAGACCCAGTACTTC.